One and the same sample provided the 21 T cell receptor beta chains below, sequenced in a study of T cell responses to AZD1222 COVID-19 vaccine. Only in-frame clones appear in the TCRdb table, and some are missing; sequencing was by immunoSEQ multiplex PCR. The sample holds over 150,000 clones, about 85% seen once. The sample in question was peripheral blood, obtained on day 0 of AZD1222 vaccination. These receptors originate from an adult in good health.

The rearrangement links TRBV19 to TRBJ2-5; 10 nucleotides match TRBD2. CDR3 length equals 16 residues. Losses at the gene ends were 5 bases for V and 3 bases for J; bases not matched to a gene: 9. Germline CDR1 reads LNHDA; CDR2 reads SQIVND (reference sequence). Written as DNA, the CDR3 is TGTGCCAGTAGTTCCCCGGGACTAGCGAGGGAAGAGACCCAGTACTTC. Its translation is CASSSPGLAREETQYF.

CDR3 protein: CAGLNRAHEQYF. CDR3 DNA: TGTGCCGGCCTAAACAGGGCCCACGAGCAGTACTTC. The chain joins TRBV21-1 to TRBJ2-7; no DNA check was done on the table's D call, TRBD1. TRBV21-1 is termed a pseudogene. The CDR3 loop spans 12 amino acids.

J is TRBJ1-5 and V is TRBV6-2 or TRBV6-3; no definite D call. V was clipped by 4 bases and J by 5 bases, with 9 bases between them. The CDR3 is 13 amino acids. The germline V gene encodes CDR1 MNHEY and CDR2 SVGEGT. The CDR3 loop reads CASSSDSDQPQHF. The CDR3 coding sequence is TGTGCCAGCAGTTCGGACTCCGATCAGCCCCAGCATTTT.

The rearrangement uses TRBV19 and TRBJ1-1; D possibly corresponds to TRBD1 (6 bases). The ends were cut back, 3 bases at V and 4 bases at J, with 12 bases in the middle. The CDR3 is 14 amino acids. From germline, CDR1 is LNHDA and CDR2 SQIVND (reference sequence). Here the CDR3 reads CASSMRGGGTEAFF. The DNA for the CDR3 is TGTGCCAGTAGTATGAGGGGGGGCGGCACTGAAGCTTTCTTT.

This rearrangement joins TRBV7-2 to TRBJ2-7, with D perhaps matching TRBD1 (6 bases). Per germline, CDR1 SGHTA and CDR2 FQGNSA. Trimming pared 0 bases from V and 5 bases from J, leaving 11 bases between. This CDR3 has 14 amino acids. CDR3 in DNA: TGTGCCAGCAGCTTAGCTGAACAGGGAAACGAGCAGTACTTC. Translation: CASSLAEQGNEQYF.

The chain combines TRBV5-5 with TRBJ1-6; D might be TRBD1 (6 bases). Germline V gives CDR1 SGHKS, CDR2 YYEKEE (reference sequence). The V gene lost 4 bases and the J gene lost 3 bases, with 8 bases spanning the gap. The CDR3 runs to 14 residues. Here the CDR3 DNA reads TGTGCCAGCAGCGAAGGGGGCTATAATTCACCCCTCCACTTT. It codes for CASSEGGYNSPLHF.

The J gene is TRBJ2-5, the V gene TRBV4-3; D is unclear. Trimming shortened V by 2 bases and J by 1 base, and 8 bases separated the two germline ends. Germline V gene lookup returns CDR1 LGHNA and CDR2 YSLEER. The CDR3 has 14 amino acids. The CDR3 sequence: CASSQTDGQETQYF. CDR3 sequence (DNA): TGCGCCAGCAGCCAAACAGACGGCCAAGAGACCCAGTACTTC.

The chain has TRBV27 and TRBJ1-6; TRBD1 matches 10 bases. This CDR3 is built from 17 residues. Germline trimming cut 6 bases from V and 4 bases from J; bases unmatched to any gene: 9. The V gene's germline CDR1 is MNHEY and CDR2 SMNVEV (reference sequence). The CDR3 DNA sequence: TGTGCCAGCAGACCATTCCGGGACAGGGGATATAATTCACCCCTCCACTTT. Translation: CASRPFRDRGYNSPLHF.

The V call is TRBV18, the J call TRBJ2-7; either TRBD1 or TRBD2 may supply D (5 bases each). CDR1 is KGHSH and CDR2 is LQKENI in the germline V gene. The CDR3 consists of 15 residues. V dropped 3 bases and J dropped 1 base, with 13 bases sitting between them. CDR3 loop: CASSPPTGQSYEQYF. The CDR3 DNA reads TGTGCCAGCTCACCCCCTACGGGGCAGTCCTACGAGCAGTACTTC. The whole variable domain, filled in from reference TRBV18 and TRBJ2-7, reads NAGVMQNPRHLVRRRGQEARLRCSPMKGHSHVYWYRQLPEEGLKFMVYLQKENIIDESGMPKERFSAEFPKEGPSILRIQQVVRGDSAAYFCASSPPTGQSYEQYFGPGTRLTVT.

V is TRBV6-5 and J is TRBJ1-3; 7 bases map to TRBD1. V lost 11 bases, J lost 0 bases, and 4 bases stayed unmatched. The CDR3 consists of 13 residues. Germline lookup yields CDR1 MNHEY and CDR2 SVGAGI. This CDR3 is CAGGQSSGNTIYF. DNA for the CDR3: TGTGCCGGGGGACAGAGCTCTGGAAACACCATATATTTT.

Details on this clone: The identical CDR3 is also encoded by other nucleotide sequences in the sample. This sequence joins TRBV4-1 and TRBJ1-5, with D possibly matching TRBD1 (5 bases). V lost 2 bases and J 0 bases, leaving 8 bases between the germline ends. This CDR3 region has 15 residues. Germline V gene lookup returns CDR1 MGHRA and CDR2 YSYEKL. CDR3 residues: CASSQRGLSNQPQHF. The CDR3 DNA reads as TGCGCCAGCAGCCAAAGGGGACTTAGCAATCAGCCCCAGCATTTT.

The chain uses TRBV7-9 and TRBJ2-4; a possible D gene is TRBD1 (5 bases). The CDR3 runs to 16 residues. The germline V gene has CDR1 SEHNR and CDR2 FQNEAQ (reference sequence). V was shortened by 1 base and J by 2 bases, with 12 bases between the two germline ends. CDR3 amino acids: CASSLEGRVTKNIQYF. The CDR3 DNA sequence: TGTGCCAGCAGCTTAGAAGGCAGGGTAACCAAAAACATTCAGTACTTC.

This chain connects TRBV5-1 to TRBJ1-2, with 10 bases aligning to TRBD1. This CDR3 is 17 amino acids long. CDR1 SGHRS and CDR2 YFSETQ come from the germline V gene. Trimming cost V 0 bases and J 8 bases; bases outside gene matches: 13. For the CDR3, the DNA is TGCGCCAGCAGCTTGGATGGGACAGGGGCCCTCATGAGGGGCTACACCTTC. Translation: CASSLDGTGALMRGYTF.

V usage is TRBV12-5 and J usage is TRBJ1-1, with D unresolved. Looked up from germline, CDR1 is LGHNT and CDR2 is FRNRAP. This CDR3 is built from 14 residues. Trimming took off 0 bases at V and 1 base at J, with 6 bases between the two ends. CDR3 residues: CASGLVVGNTEAFF. The CDR3 nucleotides are TGTGCTAGTGGTTTGGTAGTAGGGAACACTGAAGCTTTCTTT.

The rearrangement uses TRBV19 and TRBJ2-2; D is unclear. Trimming took 5 bases from V and 4 from J, leaving 11 bases between them. Looked up from germline, CDR1 is LNHDA and CDR2 is SQIVND (reference sequence). The CDR3 has 14 residues. The CDR3 here is CASSFRDPTGELFF. As DNA, the CDR3 is TGTGCCAGTAGTTTCAGAGATCCCACCGGGGAGCTGTTTTTT. The full variable domain, rest sourced from reference TRBV19 and TRBJ2-2, is DGGITQSPKYLFRKEGQNVTLSCEQNLNHDAMYWYRQDPGQGLRLIYYSQIVNDFQKGDIAEGYSVSREKKESFPLTVTSAQKNPTAFYLCASSFRDPTGELFFGEGSRLTVL.

The chain joins TRBV5-1 to TRBJ1-6, with D possibly being TRBD1 (6 bases). There are 17 residues in the CDR3. Germline-derived CDR1 and CDR2 are SGHRS and YFSETQ. The V end lost 9 bases, the J end lost 9 bases, and 28 bases lay between the germline ends. CDR3 in amino acids: CANPGGGPEGSSSPLHF. The DNA of the CDR3 is TGCGCCAATCCTGGGGGGGGCCCCGAAGGGAGTAGTTCACCCCTCCACTTT.

This chain uses TRBV19 with TRBJ1-5; no definite D call. Germline CDR1 reads LNHDA; CDR2 reads SQIVND (reference sequence). The CDR3 loop spans 15 amino acids. Trimming pared 3 bases from V and 0 bases from J, leaving 9 bases between. The CDR3 DNA reads as TGTGCCAGTAGTATTTTGGGTAATAGCAATCAGCCCCAGCATTTT. This gives the protein CASSILGNSNQPQHF.

The chain has TRBV5-4 and TRBJ2-5, with D perhaps matching TRBD1 (6 bases). The ends were cut back, 7 bases at V and 5 bases at J, with 15 bases in the middle. Looked up from germline, CDR1 is SGHNT and CDR2 is YYREEE (reference sequence). The CDR3 has 13 residues. The CDR3 DNA sequence: TGTGCCAGCGGAAGTTGGGGGCTGGAGACCCAGTACTTC. Protein sequence: CASGSWGLETQYF.

The chain joins TRBV7-2 to TRBJ2-7; 9 bases align to TRBD1. Germline V CDR1 and CDR2: SGHTA, FQGNSA. The CDR3 sequence is 14 residues long. V gave up 5 bases and J gave up 2 bases; unmatched junction bases: 4. The CDR3 DNA follows: TGTGCCAGCAGCCCGACAGGGGGTACCTACGAGCAGTACTTC. Protein: CASSPTGGTYEQYF.

This sequence joins TRBV5-1 and TRBJ1-4; D not resolved. The germline V and J ends were trimmed by 4 bases and 4 bases, with 17 bases remaining between them. Germline assignment: CDR1 SGHRS and CDR2 YFSETQ. The CDR3 is made up of 16 amino acids. In nucleotides, the CDR3 is TGCGCCAGCAGCCCCGGGCCGGGCGGAAATAATGAAAAACTGTTTTTT. It yields the protein CASSPGPGGNNEKLFF. The entire variable domain, with the rest obtained from reference TRBV5-1 and TRBJ1-4, is as follows: KAGVTQTPRYLIKTRGQQVTLSCSPISGHRSVSWYQQTPGQGLQFLFEYFSETQRNKGNFPGRFSGRQFSNSRSEMNVSTLELGDSALYLCASSPGPGGNNEKLFFGSGTQLSVL.

The chain joins TRBV6-6 to TRBJ2-7; D remains ambiguous. Germline V gives CDR1 MNHNY, CDR2 SVGAGI (reference sequence). Trimming removed 1 base at V and 4 bases at J, with 17 bases between. The CDR3 contains 16 residues. CDR3 nucleotide sequence: TGTGCCAGCAGTTACTTCGGCGACTGGGTCCCTTACGAGCAGTACTTC. This sequence encodes CASSYFGDWVPYEQYF.